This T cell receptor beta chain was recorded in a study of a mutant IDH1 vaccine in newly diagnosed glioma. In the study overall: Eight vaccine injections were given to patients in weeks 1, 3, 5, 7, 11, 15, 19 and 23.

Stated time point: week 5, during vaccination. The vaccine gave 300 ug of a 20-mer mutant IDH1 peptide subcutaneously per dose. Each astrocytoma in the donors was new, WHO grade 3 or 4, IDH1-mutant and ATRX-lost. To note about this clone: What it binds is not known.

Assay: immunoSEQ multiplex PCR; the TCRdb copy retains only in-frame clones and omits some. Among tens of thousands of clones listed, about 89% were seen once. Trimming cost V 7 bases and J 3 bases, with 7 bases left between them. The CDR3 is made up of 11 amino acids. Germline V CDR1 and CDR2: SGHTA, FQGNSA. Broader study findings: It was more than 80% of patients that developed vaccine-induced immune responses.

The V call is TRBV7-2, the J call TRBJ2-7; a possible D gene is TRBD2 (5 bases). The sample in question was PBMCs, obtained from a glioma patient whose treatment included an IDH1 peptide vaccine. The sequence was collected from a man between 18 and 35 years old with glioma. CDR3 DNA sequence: TGTGCCAGCAACAGCGGCTACGAGCAGTACTTC. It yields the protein CASNSGYEQYF.